One sample yielded the 27 T cell receptor beta chains listed below, sequenced in a study of cytotoxic CD8 clonotypes in ibrutinib-treated CLL. Sequenced by immunoSEQ multiplex PCR; TCRdb stores in-frame clones only, minus some. Of fewer than 50,000 clones in the sample, more than 45% were seen once. This specimen consisted of PBMCs, obtained after 12 months of ibrutinib treatment. The origin of the receptors is a human donor with chronic lymphocytic leukemia.

In its sample, this clone was seen a few times. This chain connects TRBV11-1 to TRBJ1-6, with 9 bases fitting TRBD1. CDR3 size: 15 residues. V gave up 5 bases and J gave up 8 bases; unmatched junction bases: 7. CDR1 SGHAT and CDR2 FQDESV come from the germline V gene (reference sequence). CDR3 protein: CASSLNRGLDSPLHF. The CDR3 DNA reads TGTGCCAGCAGCCTCAACAGGGGGCTGGATTCACCCCTCCACTTT.

This clone was detected ten times or more. The chain carries TRBV2 and TRBJ2-3; 10 bases are shared with TRBD2. Germline values: CDR1 SNHLY, CDR2 FYNNEI. The CDR3 has 15 amino acids. V gave up 6 bases and J gave up 2 bases; unmatched junction bases: 5. The CDR3 region has the DNA TGTGCCAGCAGGAGGACTAGCGGCCTCACAGATACGCAGTATTTT. As protein: CASRRTSGLTDTQYF.

The chain recombines TRBV18 with TRBJ1-2; D is ambiguous. Germline-derived CDR1 and CDR2 are KGHSH and LQKENI. The CDR3 spans 14 residues. Trimming pared 6 bases from V and 3 bases from J, leaving 14 bases between. The CDR3: CASSQESADYGYTF. DNA for the CDR3: TGTGCCAGCTCCCAGGAATCGGCGGACTATGGCTACACCTTC.

The rearrangement links TRBV18 to TRBJ1-6, with 9 bases fitting TRBD1. Germline trimming cut 3 bases from V and 7 bases from J; bases unmatched to any gene: 1. This CDR3 contains 14 residues. Germline V lookup: CDR1 KGHSH, CDR2 LQKENI. DNA of the CDR3: TGTGCCAGCTCACCCGGACAGGGGAATTCACCCCTCCACTTT. This translates into CASSPGQGNSPLHF. Variable domain in full (rest from reference TRBV18 and TRBJ1-6): NAGVMQNPRHLVRRRGQEARLRCSPMKGHSHVYWYRQLPEEGLKFMVYLQKENIIDESGMPKERFSAEFPKEGPSILRIQQVVRGDSAAYFCASSPGQGNSPLHFGNGTRLTVT.

The chain links TRBV2 to TRBJ2-1; no reliable D call. Germline CDR1 reads SNHLY; CDR2 reads FYNNEI. Trimming removed 6 bases at V and 6 bases at J, with 18 bases between. This CDR3 contains 15 residues. CDR3 DNA: TGTGCCAGCAGAGTCGGGTCTGGGGTTTTCAATGAGCAGTTCTTC. Protein: CASRVGSGVFNEQFF. The complete variable domain, with remaining parts taken from reference TRBV2 and TRBJ2-1, reads EPEVTQTPSHQVTQMGQEVILRCVPISNHLYFYWYRQILGQKVEFLVSFYNNEISEKSEIFDDQFSVERPDGSNFTLKIRSTKLEDSAMYFCASRVGSGVFNEQFFGPGTRLTVL.

The J gene is TRBJ1-2, the V gene TRBV2, with D tentatively TRBD1 (5 bases). The CDR3 is 13 residues long. V lost 3 bases and J 5 bases, leaving 10 bases between the germline ends. Germline V gene sequence: CDR1 SNHLY, CDR2 FYNNEI. For the CDR3, the DNA is TGTGCCAGCAGTGACAGGGCGGAGTATGGCTACACCTTC. Translated: CASSDRAEYGYTF.

In this sample, this clone turned up a few times. The rearrangement joins TRBV4-2 to TRBJ2-2; 11 positions agree with TRBD2. The CDR3 totals 16 residues. Per germline, CDR1 LGHNA and CDR2 YNFKEQ. The V segment lost 3 bases and the J segment 7 bases; nucleotides outside the gene matches: 7. The CDR3 region has the DNA TGTGCCAGCAGCCAGCCACTAGCGGGAGTTAGCGGGGAGCTGTTTTTT. Encoded protein: CASSQPLAGVSGELFF.

Here the CDR3 reads CASSEDRGRVDQPQHF. The CDR3 DNA reads as TGTGCCAGCAGCGAGGACAGGGGGCGCGTGGATCAGCCCCAGCATTTT. The rearrangement links TRBV2 to TRBJ1-5, with 11 bases matching TRBD1. Trimming took 6 bases from V and 5 from J; bases not matched to a gene: 9. This CDR3 region has 16 residues. Germline V gene data show CDR1 as SNHLY and CDR2 as FYNNEI. Supplemented by reference TRBV2 and TRBJ1-5, the full variable domain reads EPEVTQTPSHQVTQMGQEVILRCVPISNHLYFYWYRQILGQKVEFLVSFYNNEISEKSEIFDDQFSVERPDGSNFTLKIRSTKLEDSAMYFCASSEDRGRVDQPQHFGDGTRLSIL.

The chain uses TRBV7-2 and TRBJ1-2, with D unclear. V lost 5 bases, J lost 3 bases, and 16 bases lay in between. This CDR3 has 15 amino acids. CDR1 is SGHTA, CDR2 FQGNSA, per germline. CDR3 nucleotide sequence: TGTGCCAGCAGCCAGTACTCGGGCGCGGACTATGGCTACACCTTC. Translated, it gives CASSQYSGADYGYTF.

This clone was observed a few times. The chain links TRBV5-4 to TRBJ2-7, with D perhaps TRBD1 or TRBD2 (5 bases each). CDR3 length: 13 amino acids. V was cut by 0 bases and J by 6 bases, with 10 bases left in between. Germline V lookup: CDR1 SGHNT, CDR2 YYREEE (reference sequence). The CDR3 bases are TGTGCCAGCAGCTTGGATTGGGGACGCGAGCAGTACTTC. Translated: CASSLDWGREQYF.

This clone was counted only a few times. This chain connects TRBV5-1 to TRBJ2-7, with D possibly being TRBD2 (5 bases). V was clipped by 2 bases and J by 7 bases, with 16 bases between them. This CDR3 region has 14 residues. Per germline, CDR1 SGHRS and CDR2 YFSETQ. The CDR3 DNA reads as TGCGCCAGCAGCTTAGTCGGGGTAAGAGGGGAGCAGTACTTC. Translated, it gives CASSLVGVRGEQYF.

This clone came up a few times. The chain is built from TRBV7-8 and TRBJ2-7; 12 nucleotides agree with TRBD2. V was clipped by 5 bases and J by 2 bases; unmatched bases: 7. Germline CDR1 and CDR2: SGHVS and FQNEAQ. The CDR3 has 16 amino acids. CDR3 DNA sequence: TGTGCCAGCAGCCCGGGCCGACTAGCGGGAGCCTACGAGCAGTACTTC. It is translated as CASSPGRLAGAYEQYF.

J is TRBJ2-5 and V is TRBV5-1, with no clear D. V was clipped by 4 bases and J by 4 bases, with 17 bases between them. Per the germline V gene, CDR1 is SGHRS and CDR2 is YFSETQ. This CDR3 has 15 amino acids. CDR3 residues: CASSPGPVAGETQYF. The DNA for the CDR3 is TGCGCCAGCAGCCCTGGACCGGTGGCCGGAGAGACCCAGTACTTC.

This clone was detected many times. The chain joins TRBV27 to TRBJ2-7; 10 bases are shared with TRBD1. V gave up 0 bases and J gave up 0 bases; unmatched junction bases: 8. Germline CDR1 MNHEY, CDR2 SMNVEV (reference sequence). The CDR3 runs to 18 residues. CDR3 bases: TGTGCCAGCAGTTTATCCCCACTGGGACAGGGGATCTCCTACGAGCAGTACTTC. Translation gives CASSLSPLGQGISYEQYF.

J is TRBJ2-7 and V is TRBV7-2, with TRBD1 matching over 9 bases. The CDR3 totals 15 residues. V gave up 2 bases and J gave up 2 bases; unmatched junction bases: 4. Germline V gives CDR1 SGHTA, CDR2 FQGNSA. Here the CDR3 reads CASSLTTGGAYEQYF. As DNA, the CDR3 is TGTGCCAGCAGCTTAACCACAGGGGGCGCCTACGAGCAGTACTTC.

This chain connects TRBV5-1 to TRBJ2-5, with D tentatively TRBD2 (6 bases). The germline CDR1 and CDR2 sequences are SGHRS and YFSETQ. The CDR3 sequence is 15 residues long. Trimming stripped 4 bases from V and 3 bases from J, with 16 bases between. CDR3 loop: CASSQGLGSKETQYF. CDR3 DNA sequence: TGCGCCAGCAGCCAGGGACTTGGATCAAAAGAGACCCAGTACTTC.

This clone was seen only a few times. The chain uses TRBV21-1 and TRBJ1-1. TRBV21-1 has pseudogene status. This CDR3 is built from 14 residues. CDR3 sequence reads: CASSSRAMNTEAFF. CDR3 nucleotide sequence: TGTGCCAGCAGCTCTCGTGCGATGAACACTGAAGCTTTCTTT.

CDR3: CASSAGTGGHEQYF. CDR3 sequence (DNA): TGTGCCAGCTCCGCCGGGACAGGGGGTCACGAGCAGTACTTC. The V gene is TRBV18, the J gene TRBJ2-7, with TRBD1 matching 11 bases. V shed 6 bases, J shed 5 bases, and the junction held 6 bases outside the gene matches. Germline values: CDR1 KGHSH, CDR2 LQKENI. The length of the CDR3 is 14 residues.

The CDR3 protein is CASSLITSGAYEQYF. CDR3 sequence (DNA): TGTGCCAGCAGTTTGATCACTAGCGGGGCCTACGAGCAGTACTTC. The chain joins TRBV27 to TRBJ2-7; 10 bases agree with TRBD2. The junction had 4 bases not matched to a gene; V was cut back by 3 bases and J by 2 bases. This CDR3 is built from 15 residues. From germline, CDR1 is MNHEY and CDR2 SMNVEV (reference sequence).

Only a few counts were recorded for this clone. The chain couples TRBV7-8 to TRBJ2-7; 8 bases line up with TRBD2. V gave up 6 bases and J gave up 4 bases; unmatched junction bases: 14. In germline, CDR1 is SGHVS, CDR2 FQNEAQ. This CDR3 is built from 16 residues. The CDR3 DNA sequence: TGTGCCAGCAGTCGAAGGGGTCGGGAGGGCGTATACGAGCAGTACTTC. It yields the protein CASSRRGREGVYEQYF.

In its sample, this clone was seen a few times. Germline is not matched at one junction end, which may reflect a read error. This chain joins TRBV5-3 and TRBJ1-1, with 7 bases identical to TRBD1. TRBV5-3 is labeled an ORF, and its function is uncertain. The CDR3 length is 15 residues. The CDR3: CASSSFTGVNTEAFF. As DNA, the CDR3 is TGTGCCAGCAGCTCCTTCACAGGGGTGAACACTGAAGCTTTCTTT.

Here the CDR3 reads CASSLAGQGSEAFF. The CDR3 DNA reads as TGCGCCAGCAGCTTGGCCGGACAGGGCTCTGAAGCTTTCTTT. The V gene is TRBV5-1, the J gene TRBJ1-1, with 8 nucleotides matching TRBD1. The CDR3 has 14 residues. Unmatched junction bases numbered 4, after V lost 0 bases and J lost 6 bases. Germline CDR1 and CDR2: SGHRS and YFSETQ. The full variable domain, rest sourced from reference TRBV5-1 and TRBJ1-1, is KAGVTQTPRYLIKTRGQQVTLSCSPISGHRSVSWYQQTPGQGLQFLFEYFSETQRNKGNFPGRFSGRQFSNSRSEMNVSTLELGDSALYLCASSLAGQGSEAFFGQGTRLTVV.

This rearrangement joins TRBV9 to TRBJ2-1, with 7 bases that match TRBD2. Germline trimming cut 1 base from V and 5 bases from J; bases unmatched to any gene: 15. The CDR3 covers 18 residues. Germline loops: CDR1 SGDLS, CDR2 YYNGEE. In DNA form, the CDR3 reads TGTGCCAGCAGCGTATCGACCCCATCGGGAGGCCGGAACAATGAGCAGTTCTTC. Residues: CASSVSTPSGGRNNEQFF.

This clone was counted between two and nine times. V usage is TRBV30 and J usage is TRBJ2-7; D gene unclear. Trimming pared 4 bases from V and 0 bases from J, leaving 13 bases between. This CDR3 comprises 14 residues. CDR1 GTSNPN and CDR2 SVGIG come from the germline V gene (reference sequence). The CDR3 sequence: CAWKKGPSSYEQYF. For the CDR3, the DNA is TGTGCCTGGAAGAAAGGCCCTAGCTCCTACGAGCAGTACTTC.

This clone was seen only a few times. The junction and the germline gene differ at one end; a read error may be behind it. V is TRBV19 and J is TRBJ1-4, with D unresolved. This CDR3 contains 14 residues. The germline CDR1 and CDR2 sequences are LNHDA and SQIVND (reference sequence). The CDR3 DNA sequence: TGTGCCAGTAGTGTAGAACCAACTAATGAAAAACTGTTTTTT. Its protein is CASSVEPTNEKLFF.

This clone was seen just once. The rearrangement links TRBV30 to TRBJ1-3, with D possibly being TRBD1 (5 bases). Germline V gene lookup returns CDR1 GTSNPN and CDR2 SVGIG (reference sequence). There are 14 residues in the CDR3. V lost 0 bases to trimming and J lost 2 bases, with 8 bases between them. DNA for the CDR3: TGTGCCTGGAGTGTATGGGGGACTGGAAACACCATATATTTT. This codes for CAWSVWGTGNTIYF.

This sequence joins TRBV28 and TRBJ2-1; D call uncertain. The length of the CDR3 is 14 residues. V lost 3 bases, J lost 3 bases, and 9 bases lay in between. Germline assignment: CDR1 MDHEN and CDR2 SYDVKM. The CDR3, as DNA: TGTGCCAGCAGTTTGGTTCTACGCTACAATGAGCAGTTCTTC. Protein product: CASSLVLRYNEQFF.